This TCR beta chain originates from a study of CD8+CD57+ T cells in acquired aplastic anemia. Overall study results and limits: No significant patient-versus-control difference appeared in CD8+ Simpson's diversity.

The germline V gene encodes CDR1 SGHNT and CDR2 YENEEA. There are 16 residues in the CDR3. Only patients with CD8+CD57+ cell expansion on flow cytometry were chosen for sequencing. With no exception, the patients had severe acquired aplastic anemia. No patient had been given any therapy when blood was sampled. According to the study, genomic DNA was the template for TCR beta VDJ and CDR3 profiling. TCRdb redid the calling of the reads with MiXCR, one entry per CDR3 protein. The sample carries 260,000 or so distinct CDR3 sequences, roughly 82% recorded once. Points on this clonotype: What it binds is unknown. The junction does not match germline at one end; this may be a read error.

The chain is built from TRBV11-3 and TRBJ2-7; 11 bases are shared with TRBD2. This clonotype was obtained from a human donor with aplastic anemia. The sequenced sample was sorted CD4+, CD8+, or CD8+CD57+ T cells (not recorded which) from PBMCs. CDR3 amino acids: CASSLEPGSGGDEQYF. Written as DNA, the CDR3 is TGTGCCAGCAGCCTAGAACCGGGTAGCGGGGGGGACGAGCAGTACTTC.